Listed here are 9 T cell receptor beta chains from one sample, sequenced in a study of molecular identifiers for immune sequencing clone quantification. TCRdb re-called the PCR reads with MiXCR, one entry per CDR3 protein. The sample has 250,000 to 350,000 distinct CDR3 sequences; 20% to 25% are singletons. The sequencing input was naive CD8+ T cells from blood, with Jurkat cell RNA spiked in. Subset noted: FACS-sorted CD8+CD4-CCR7+CD45RA+ naive T cells. Source of these receptors: a human donor in good health. Some libraries in this study had Jurkat cell RNA spiked in.

Concerning this clonotype itself: At one end, the junction sequence differs from germline, possibly due to a read error. The chain links TRBV4-1 to TRBJ1-1, with 7 nucleotides matching TRBD1. Germline-derived CDR1 and CDR2 are MGHRA and YSYEKL. The CDR3 loop spans 15 amino acids. The DNA of the CDR3 is TGCCCCAGCAGCCAAGATCGTACAGGGGAGGTTAAAGCTTTCTTT. Translated: CPSSQDRTGEVKAFF.

The table lists this clonotype with many counts. The chain has TRBV7-6 and TRBJ2-1, with 12 positions matching TRBD2. Germline CDR1 is SGHVS and CDR2 is FNYEAQ. Unmatched junction bases numbered 9, after V lost 2 bases and J lost 7 bases. The CDR3 runs 17 residues. The CDR3 region is CASSLTLSSGRGNEQFF. The CDR3 DNA is TGTGCCAGCAGCTTAACTCTTTCTAGCGGGAGGGGAAATGAGCAGTTCTTC. The full variable domain, in which reference TRBV7-6 and TRBJ2-1 provide the parts outside the CDR3, is GAGVSQSPRYKVTKRGQDVALRCDPISGHVSLYWYRQALGQGPEFLTYFNYEAQQDKSGLPNDRFSAERPEGSISTLTIQRTEQRDSAMYRCASSLTLSSGRGNEQFFGPGTRLTVL.

This clonotype was found many times. This chain connects TRBV29-1 to TRBJ2-7; possibly TRBD2 for D (6 bases). The V and J ends lost 6 bases and 3 bases respectively, with 9 bases between them. The CDR3 loop spans 11 amino acids. From germline, CDR1 is SQVTM and CDR2 ANQGSEA. CDR3 coding DNA: TGCAGCGTGGGGGACTTCTACGAGCAGTACTTC. This translates into CSVGDFYEQYF.

Worth noting for this clonotype: This sequence may be a read error, since a much larger clone differs from it by one base. The chain joins TRBV28 to TRBJ2-1; TRBD2 is a possible D gene (5 bases). Germline lookup yields CDR1 MDHEN and CDR2 SYDVKM. The CDR3 spans 14 residues. The CDR3 spells CVPGSPINYNEQLF. The CDR3 region has the DNA TGTGTCCCGGGGTCACCGATAAATTACAATGAGCAGCTCTTC.

To note about this clonotype: This may arise from a read error, as a much more abundant clone is one base away. The rearrangement links TRBV14 to TRBJ2-7, with unresolved D. This CDR3 region has 12 residues. Germline assignment: CDR1 SGHDN and CDR2 FVKESK. In nucleotides, the CDR3 is TGTGCCAGCAGCCAAGATCACTACGGGCAGTACTTC. Translating gives CASSQDHYGQYF. The full variable domain, its missing parts supplied by reference TRBV14 and TRBJ2-7, is EAGVTQFPSHSVIEKGQTVTLRCDPISGHDNLYWYRRVMGKEIKFLLHFVKESKQDESGMPNNRFLAERTGGTYSTLKVQPAELEDSGVYFCASSQDHYGQYFGPGTRLTVT.

This clonotype was seen many times. The gene calls are TRBV5-6 and TRBJ1-1; no firm D call. CDR3 length: 13 residues. V was trimmed by 4 bases and J by 3 bases, leaving 10 bases between them. CDR1 SGHDT and CDR2 YYEEEE come from the germline V gene. In DNA, the CDR3 is TGTGCCAGCAGCCTTTACGAGTACACTGAAGCTTTCTTT. Protein: CASSLYEYTEAFF. The complete variable domain, with remaining parts taken from reference TRBV5-6 and TRBJ1-1, reads DAGVTQSPTHLIKTRGQQVTLRCSPKSGHDTVSWYQQALGQGPQFIFQYYEEEERQRGNFPDRFSGHQFPNYSSELNVNALLLGDSALYLCASSLYEYTEAFFGQGTRLTVV.

This clonotype was detected ten times or more. The chain has TRBV7-9 and TRBJ2-3; D gene unclear. The length of the CDR3 is 12 residues. Trimming cost V 7 bases and J 2 bases, with 7 bases left between them. Germline CDR1 is SEHNR and CDR2 is FQNEAQ (reference sequence). The CDR3 DNA reads as TGTGCCAGCACCCCTGACACAGATACGCAGTATTTT. It yields the protein CASTPDTDTQYF.

This clonotype was detected ten times or more. This chain uses TRBV20-1 with TRBJ1-5, with a possible D match to TRBD1 (5 bases). CDR3 length: 16 residues. V was pared by 0 bases and J by 6 bases, with 18 bases between. Germline CDR1 and CDR2: DFQATT and SNEGSKA (reference sequence). The CDR3 region is CSARDLAGRVGQPQHF. DNA of the CDR3: TGCAGTGCTAGAGATCTGGCAGGGAGAGTCGGTCAGCCCCAGCATTTT.

This clonotype was seen many times. The chain combines TRBV4-3 with TRBJ2-1, with D tentatively TRBD1 (6 bases). Between the trimmed V and J ends, which lost 3 bases and 9 bases, there was a span of 9 bases. The CDR3 has 12 amino acids. Germline V lookup: CDR1 LGHNA, CDR2 YSLEER. This chain's CDR3 is CASSHAGVEQFF. Here the CDR3 DNA reads TGCGCCAGCAGCCATGCAGGGGTTGAGCAGTTCTTC.